This entry lists 7 T cell receptor beta chains sequenced from one sample in a study of blood T cell repertoires in COVID-19. Libraries were prepared by immunoSEQ multiplex PCR; TCRdb keeps only in-frame clonotypes and omits some of them. The table shows 350,000 or so clones, with 80% to 95% occurring only once. Material: PBMCs or T cells enriched from blood (not recorded which). Receptors originate from a woman aged 25 to 39 who had recovered from COVID-19.

The chain carries TRBV18 and TRBJ1-4; D unclear. This CDR3 is built from 13 residues. Germline assignment: CDR1 KGHSH and CDR2 LQKENI. Trimming shortened V by 2 bases and J by 2 bases, and 3 bases separated the two germline ends. The CDR3 here is CASSPGTNEKLFF. CDR3 DNA sequence: TGTGCCAGCTCACCAGGCACTAATGAAAAACTGTTTTTT.

A remark on this clone: The sample holds other DNA sequences that translate to the same CDR3. The chain combines TRBV18 with TRBJ2-5; D is possibly TRBD2 (5 bases). The CDR3 totals 14 residues. V was shortened by 2 bases and J by 2 bases, with 9 bases between the two germline ends. Germline-derived CDR1 and CDR2 are KGHSH and LQKENI. CDR3: CASSPTGGQETQYF. The CDR3 DNA follows: TGTGCCAGCTCACCAACTGGCGGGCAAGAGACCCAGTACTTC.

The chain links TRBV7-6 to TRBJ2-3; 9 nucleotides line up with TRBD1. V lost 3 bases and J lost 2; bases outside the gene matches: 6. Germline V gene sequence: CDR1 SGHVS, CDR2 FNYEAQ. This CDR3 contains 16 residues. CDR3 protein: CASSFNRGLNTDTQYF. The CDR3 DNA is TGTGCCAGCAGCTTCAACAGGGGGCTTAACACAGATACGCAGTATTTT.

The gene calls are TRBV2 and TRBJ1-5; maybe TRBD1 (6 bases). CDR3 size: 14 residues. Trimming took 5 bases from V and 6 from J, leaving 14 bases between them. Germline-derived CDR1 and CDR2 are SNHLY and FYNNEI. CDR3 in amino acids: CASSTYHRVQPQHF. The CDR3 DNA follows: TGTGCCAGCAGTACCTACCACAGGGTTCAGCCCCAGCATTTT.

J is TRBJ2-2 and V is TRBV11-2, with 7 bases matching TRBD2. The J segment lost 4 bases and the V segment lost 6 bases, leaving 8 bases of the junction unmatched. Germline V gene lookup returns CDR1 SGHAT and CDR2 FQNNGV. The CDR3 loop spans 15 amino acids. This CDR3 reads CASRPPGGSTGELFF. The CDR3 DNA follows: TGTGCCAGCAGACCTCCGGGCGGGAGCACCGGGGAGCTGTTTTTT. Full variable domain (missing parts from reference TRBV11-2 and TRBJ2-2): EAGVAQSPRYKIIEKRQSVAFWCNPISGHATLYWYQQILGQGPKLLIQFQNNGVVDDSQLPKDRFSAERLKGVDSTLKIQPAKLEDSAVYLCASRPPGGSTGELFFGEGSRLTVL.

The rearrangement joins TRBV18 to TRBJ1-4; the D is unclear. Germline V gives CDR1 KGHSH, CDR2 LQKENI. Trimming took 4 bases from V and 0 from J, leaving 9 bases between them. The CDR3 consists of 15 residues. Written as DNA, the CDR3 is TGTGCCAGCTCACTAGACCAGGCAACTAATGAAAAACTGTTTTTT. It translates to CASSLDQATNEKLFF. The whole variable domain, filled in from reference TRBV18 and TRBJ1-4, reads NAGVMQNPRHLVRRRGQEARLRCSPMKGHSHVYWYRQLPEEGLKFMVYLQKENIIDESGMPKERFSAEFPKEGPSILRIQQVVRGDSAAYFCASSLDQATNEKLFFGSGTQLSVL.

The J gene is TRBJ2-1, the V gene TRBV4-3, with 10 bases lining up with TRBD2. Trimming cost V 0 bases and J 7 bases; bases outside gene matches: 12. CDR3 size: 18 residues. Germline V gene data show CDR1 as LGHNA and CDR2 as YSLEER. The CDR3 reads CASSQDWASGGRGNEQFF. The CDR3 bases are TGCGCCAGCAGCCAAGATTGGGCTAGCGGGGGCCGGGGGAATGAGCAGTTCTTC.